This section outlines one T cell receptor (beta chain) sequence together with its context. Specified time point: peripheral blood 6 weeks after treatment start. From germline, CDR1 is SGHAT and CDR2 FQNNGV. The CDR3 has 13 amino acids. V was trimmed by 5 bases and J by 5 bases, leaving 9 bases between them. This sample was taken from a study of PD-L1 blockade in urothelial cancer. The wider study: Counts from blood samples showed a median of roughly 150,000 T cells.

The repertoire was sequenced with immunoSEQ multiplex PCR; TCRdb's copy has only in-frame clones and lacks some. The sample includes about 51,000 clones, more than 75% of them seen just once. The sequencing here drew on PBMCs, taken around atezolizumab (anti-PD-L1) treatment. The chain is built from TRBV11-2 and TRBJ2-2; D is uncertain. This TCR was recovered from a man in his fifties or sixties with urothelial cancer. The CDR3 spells CASSKQITGELFF. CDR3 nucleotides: TGTGCCAGCAGCAAACAGATAACCGGGGAGCTGTTTTTT.